This TCR beta chain was retrieved from a study of shared clonotypes between healthy human individuals (dated by TCRdb to the early 2020s). Background on the whole study: The cohort included three men and a couple of women between 18 and 49 years of age. For each donor, CD4 naive and CD4 memory were each given three plates, CD8 naive was given two plates, and CD8 memory was given one plate. To estimate repertoire size and how much clonotypes are shared between individuals, the study performed deep sequencing of blood TCR repertoires from roughly five healthy adults. Different laboratories and diverse techniques were used to prepare libraries and sequence TCR repertoires, to increase sequencing depth and limit assay-specific biases. Each donor's leukapheresis produced roughly between about 0.8 and 8.9 billion PBMCs. Findings and caveats that apply to the study as a whole: Roughly 5% of naive CD4, 3.5% of naive CD8, roughly 2.4% of memory CD4, and around 0.4% of memory CD8 clonotypes were shared across four donors. Even with the large sequencing depth, rarefaction of the sorted-subset datasets indicated that sequencing was incomplete. Pairwise subsampling led to the expectation that sequencing depth would affect the degree of clonotype sharing among donors. Only blood was sampled, and tissue TCR repertoires likely differ from those in blood. Because the study included a small number of donors, the genetic and exposure-history diversity represented was limited. Compared with non-shared clonotypes, clonotypes shared by all four sorted-subset donors had higher generation probabilities. Larger estimated clonotype richness was generally found for naive subsets than for memory subsets.

CD8 naive samples were CD45RO-negative cells positively selected for CCR7, giving a CD45RA+CCR7+ population that excluded TemRA cells. The donors were healthy, HIV-negative adults who had no recently reported acute infections or vaccinations. Only Caucasian adults living in Nashville, Tennessee, USA were represented among the donors. Blood was collected by leukapheresis, and PBMCs were isolated by Ficoll-Histopaque density gradient centrifugation and then cryopreserved in liquid nitrogen vapor phase. Purity and quantity of every magnetically sorted T cell population were checked by analytical flow cytometry. Genomic DNA was isolated from every sorted fraction and measured by UV absorbance on a Nanodrop 2000c. Using the deep immunoSEQ assay, TCR CDR3 regions were amplified from genomic DNA by multiplex PCR. Extracted genomic DNA from each cell subset was spread evenly across all wells of several immunoSEQ 96-well plates, with each plate serving as a replicate. For sorted subsets, 150 to 250 ng of genomic DNA, equivalent to tens of thousands of T cell genomes, went into each replicate PCR. Purified libraries were quantified with a Qubit 3.0 fluorometer, sized on a Bioanalyzer 2100, and re-quantified with the KAPA Library Quantification kit. Every immunoSEQ 96-well plate was sequenced on a dedicated single-read 150-cycle Illumina NextSeq 550 flow cell. Processing in the source paper ran as follows. The immunoSEQ output contained only junctional sequences without quality scores, so filtering could not match that applied to full-length reads. Sequences were annotated with PyIR, a Python wrapper for IgBLAST v1.9, using IMGT germline references to assign V/J genes and CDR3. Any read was removed if the V/J assignment was weak (E-value above 1e-6), the CDR3 was missing, or the read contained stop codons, out-of-frame junctions, or ambiguous translated residues. V3J clonotypes were defined as sequences sharing an identical inferred V gene, J gene, and CDR3 amino acid sequence. Percentage overlap between repertoires was computed as shared unique clonotypes divided by the size of the smaller repertoire. Repertoire richness was assessed with RTK rarefaction, the Chao1 estimator, and Recon v2.1 estimates of unobserved clonotypes. Generation probabilities for all TCRbeta clonotypes obtained by the gDNA method from a handful of donors were computed using OLGA. TCRdb took this table from immuneACCESS and kept in-frame rearrangements with V and J called. Such tables lack part of the clones; where checked against another copy, unresolved V genes explain under half of the gap, and the rest is unexplained. The DNA gave D and trimming, while V, J and clone size come from that table. This sample gives about 2.1 million clones in total; around 95% of them show up just once. The biggest ten clones account for 1.5% to 2% of the sample.

The germline ends are 17 bases apart after V is trimmed by 5 bases and J by 2 bases. As encoded in the germline V gene (reference sequence), CDR1 is SEHNR while CDR2 is FQNEAQ. Including the terminal cysteine and phenylalanine, the CDR3 comprises 16 residues. Only the CDR3 region is kept as DNA, spanning 48 bases read in frame from base 1. This clone was counted a single time. What antigen it recognizes has not been identified. No quality values exist for individual bases; no much larger clone is one base distant. The chain is assembled from TRBV7-9 and TRBJ2-3; the D call is tentative, TRBD1 or TRBD2, as each matches 5 bases. This sequence was found in a man aged 18 to 30 in good health. Some clones in this sample may be carry-over from other donors' samples. The material sequenced was naive CD8+ T cells from PBMCs. The label giving this sample's cell subset or site can be read as: CD45RA+CCR7+. The bases are TGTGCCAGCAGCCCCGGACCGGGGCCCTACACAGATACGCAGTATTTT. It encodes CASSPGPGPYTDTQYF.